The rows below give T cell receptor beta chains drawn from one sample of a study of blood T cell repertoires in COVID-19. TCRdb's copy holds only in-frame clones and misses some; the assay was immunoSEQ multiplex PCR. The data hold 190,000 or so clones, with about 86% observed a single time. Sequenced input: PBMCs or T cells enriched from blood (not recorded which). The receptors were sampled from a woman under 40 who had been exposed to COVID-19. Both conserved end residues are part of each CDR3. The D gene is left open where the match is weak. The size of a clone is reported for some rows only, either as once, few or many, or as a class for expanded clones.

size: few
D: .
V: TRBV18
J: TRBJ2-3
CDR3: CASPERLHPDTQYF
DNA: TGTGCCAGCCCCGAGAGGTTACACCCAGATACGCAGTATTTT

size: .
D: .
V: TRBV13
J: TRBJ1-2
CDR3: CASSSTMRLGYTF
DNA: TGTGCCAGCAGTTCTACAATGAGGTTGGGCTACACCTTC

size: .
D: TRBD2
V: TRBV19
J: TRBJ2-1
CDR3: CAGGDAHQNNEQFF
DNA: TGTGCCGGGGGGGACGCTCATCAAAACAATGAGCAGTTCTTC

size: .
D: .
V: TRBV6-5
J: TRBJ2-7
CDR3: CASSTIGEQYF
DNA: TGTGCCAGCAGTACTATTGGCGAGCAGTACTTC

size: .
D: .
V: TRBV2
J: TRBJ1-2
CDR3: CASSEEVGARIYGYTF
DNA: TGTGCCAGCAGTGAAGAGGTGGGGGCGCGGATCTATGGCTACACCTTC

size: .
D: .
V: TRBV30
J: TRBJ2-2
CDR3: CAWSVKGSYTGELFF
DNA: TGTGCCTGGAGTGTAAAGGGGTCCTACACCGGGGAGCTGTTTTTT

size: .
D: TRBD1
V: TRBV5-1
J: TRBJ1-2
CDR3: CASSLEGQGARGYTF
DNA: TGCGCCAGCAGCTTGGAGGGACAGGGGGCGAGGGGCTACACCTTC

size: .
D: .
V: TRBV10-1
J: TRBJ1-1
CDR3: CASSEPTTGGGAEAFF
DNA: TGCGCCAGCAGCGAACCAACGACAGGCGGGGGAGCTGAAGCTTTCTTT

size: .
D: TRBD2
V: TRBV5-1
J: TRBJ2-5
CDR3: CASSFTSGGAETQYF
DNA: TGCGCCAGCAGCTTTACTAGCGGGGGGGCAGAGACCCAGTACTTC

size: few
D: TRBD2
V: TRBV10-3
J: TRBJ2-1
CDR3: CAISIFGLAGGNSYNEQFF
DNA: TGTGCCATCAGCATTTTCGGACTAGCGGGGGGGAACTCCTACAATGAGCAGTTCTTC

size: .
D: .
V: TRBV7-2
J: TRBJ2-4
CDR3: CASSLQGSQNIQYF
DNA: TGTGCCAGCAGTCTTCAGGGGTCCCAAAACATTCAGTACTTC

size: .
D: TRBD2
V: TRBV9
J: TRBJ2-5
CDR3: CASSASRTSGGADETQYF
DNA: TGTGCCAGCAGCGCCTCCCGGACTAGCGGGGGGGCCGATGAGACCCAGTACTTC

size: .
D: .
V: TRBV5-1
J: TRBJ1-2
CDR3: CASTLSGGSNYGYTF
DNA: TGCGCCAGCACTTTATCAGGAGGTTCTAACTATGGCTACACCTTC

size: .
D: TRBD2
V: TRBV2
J: TRBJ2-5
CDR3: CASKPGLAGGETQYF
DNA: TGTGCCAGCAAACCGGGACTAGCGGGGGGAGAGACCCAGTACTTC

size: .
D: .
V: TRBV27
J: TRBJ1-5
CDR3: CASSLLGGGSQPQHF
DNA: TGTGCCAGCAGTTTATTAGGTGGAGGCTCTCAGCCCCAGCATTTT

size: .
D: .
V: TRBV11-3
J: TRBJ2-7
CDR3: CASSLLLYYEQYF
DNA: TGTGCCAGCAGCTTGCTTCTATACTACGAGCAGTACTTC

size: .
D: TRBD2
V: TRBV2
J: TRBJ2-3
CDR3: CASLGLAGGTDTQYF
DNA: TGTGCCAGCCTGGGACTAGCGGGGGGCACAGATACGCAGTATTTT

size: .
D: .
V: TRBV19
J: TRBJ1-4
CDR3: CASSPTRQEFNEKLFF
DNA: TGTGCCAGTAGCCCAACTCGACAGGAGTTTAATGAAAAACTGTTTTTT

size: .
D: .
V: TRBV2
J: TRBJ2-3
CDR3: CASSIGATDTQYF
DNA: TGTGCCAGCAGTATAGGGGCCACCGATACGCAGTATTTT

size: .
D: .
V: TRBV14
J: TRBJ2-2
CDR3: CASRQQGNTGELFF
DNA: TGTGCCAGCAGGCAACAGGGGAACACCGGGGAGCTGTTTTTT

size: .
D: .
V: TRBV20-1
J: TRBJ2-7
CDR3: CSASPRVVYEQYF
DNA: TGCAGTGCTAGTCCCAGGGTGGTTTACGAGCAGTACTTC

size: .
D: .
V: TRBV12-5
J: TRBJ1-2
CDR3: CASGNRVDYTF
DNA: TGTGCTAGTGGTAACAGGGTTGACTACACCTTC

size: once
D: .
V: TRBV5-6
J: TRBJ1-2
CDR3: CASSLREGYGYTF
DNA: TGTGCCAGCAGCTTGAGGGAGGGGTATGGCTACACCTTC

size: few
D: TRBD1
V: TRBV6-5
J: TRBJ1-2
CDR3: CATQKTGGGDGYTF
DNA: TGTGCCACACAGAAAACAGGGGGCGGGGATGGCTACACCTTC

size: .
D: .
V: TRBV7-9
J: TRBJ2-5
CDR3: CASSLIRGLEQETQYF
DNA: TGTGCCAGCAGCTTAATAAGGGGATTGGAACAAGAGACCCAGTACTTC

size: .
D: .
V: TRBV2
J: TRBJ1-5
CDR3: CASRGQGYQPQHF
DNA: TGTGCCAGCAGAGGGCAGGGTTATCAGCCCCAGCATTTT

size: few
D: .
V: TRBV5-1
J: TRBJ2-1
CDR3: CASSSFAGSYNEQFF
DNA: TGCGCCAGCAGCTCATTCGCCGGCTCCTACAATGAGCAGTTCTTC

size: .
D: TRBD1
V: TRBV5-1
J: TRBJ1-4
CDR3: CASSLVTGKNEKLFF
DNA: TGCGCCAGCAGCTTGGTGACAGGGAAGAATGAAAAACTGTTTTTT

size: .
D: .
V: TRBV15
J: TRBJ1-2
CDR3: CATEAGPSRNYGYTF
DNA: TGTGCCACCGAGGCAGGGCCCTCACGTAACTATGGCTACACCTTC

size: few
D: .
V: TRBV30
J: TRBJ1-5
CDR3: CAWSSGYSNQPQHF
DNA: TGTGCCTGGAGTTCGGGGTATAGCAATCAGCCCCAGCATTTT

size: .
D: TRBD2
V: TRBV10-3
J: TRBJ2-3
CDR3: CAISESLADTDTQYF
DNA: TGTGCCATCAGTGAGTCGCTAGCGGACACAGATACGCAGTATTTT

size: .
D: TRBD1
V: TRBV7-2
J: TRBJ1-2
CDR3: CASRPTGTGGGYTF
DNA: TGTGCCAGCAGACCAACCGGGACAGGGGGAGGCTACACCTTC

size: .
D: .
V: TRBV19
J: TRBJ1-2
CDR3: CASSVPSGIDGYTF
DNA: TGTGCCAGTAGTGTCCCATCAGGGATCGATGGCTACACCTTC